This is a list of T cell receptor beta chains from one sample in a study of blood T cell repertoires in COVID-19. Assay used: immunoSEQ multiplex PCR; TCRdb lists only in-frame clones, some missing. The sample has 450,000 to 500,000 clones; around 85% are singletons. The specimen sequenced was PBMCs or T cells enriched from blood (not recorded which). All receptors derive from an older woman who had recovered from COVID-19. CDR3s include the opening cysteine and the closing phenylalanine or tryptophan. The order of the fields is J gene, D gene, CDR3 length, V gene, clone size, CDR3 protein, CDR3 DNA. The D gene is left open where the match is weak. Clone size is stated in some rows and not others, as once, few, many or a class when expanded.

TRBJ2-3	NA	11	TRBV29-1	NA	CSVTSTDTQYF	TGCAGCGTTACTAGCACAGATACGCAGTATTTT
TRBJ2-5	NA	17	TRBV3-1/TRBV3-2	NA	CASSFLYRRGQEETQYF	TGTGCCAGCAGTTTTCTCTACCGCAGGGGACAAGAAGAGACCCAGTACTTC
TRBJ1-5	NA	14	TRBV4-1	once	CASSQIRDNQPQHF	TGCGCCAGCAGCCAAATCAGGGACAATCAGCCCCAGCATTTT
TRBJ2-1	TRBD1	15	TRBV6-4	NA	CASSGTGLSYNEQFF	TGTGCCAGCAGTGGGACAGGGCTCTCCTACAATGAGCAGTTCTTC
TRBJ1-4	NA	13	TRBV19	NA	CASMGLFDEKLFF	TGTGCCAGTATGGGGCTTTTCGATGAAAAACTGTTTTTT
TRBJ1-2	NA	15	TRBV5-1	few	CASSFSSGQDYGYTF	TGCGCCAGCAGCTTTTCATCGGGACAAGACTATGGCTACACCTTC
TRBJ1-5	TRBD1	16	TRBV6-2/TRBV6-3	NA	CASSLRDSHSNQPQHF	TGTGCCAGCAGTCTCCGGGACAGCCATAGCAATCAGCCCCAGCATTTT
TRBJ1-2	NA	14	TRBV5-1	NA	CASKDRETLHGYTF	TGCGCCAGCAAGGACCGGGAGACACTCCATGGCTACACCTTC
TRBJ1-6	TRBD1	15	TRBV2	NA	CASRGTAAYNSPLHF	TGTGCCAGCAGGGGGACAGCCGCCTATAATTCACCCCTCCACTTT
TRBJ1-1	NA	13	TRBV18	NA	CASSPQGGTEAFF	TGTGCCAGCTCACCGCAGGGCGGCACTGAAGCTTTCTTT
TRBJ2-7	NA	16	TRBV5-4	NA	CASSFGGTPSSYEQYF	TGTGCCAGCAGCTTCGGAGGGACTCCGAGCTCCTACGAGCAGTACTTC
TRBJ2-7	TRBD1	15	TRBV6-5	NA	CASSSPPTGGYEQYF	TGTGCCAGCAGTTCTCCCCCTACAGGGGGCTACGAGCAGTACTTC
TRBJ2-6	NA	16	TRBV6-6	NA	CASSSTTGSGANVLTF	TGTGCCAGCAGTTCTACAACAGGCTCTGGGGCCAACGTCCTGACTTTC
TRBJ1-1	TRBD1	14	TRBV19	once	CASTQGGPNTEAFF	TGTGCCAGTACGCAAGGGGGCCCGAACACTGAAGCTTTCTTT
TRBJ1-1	NA	14	TRBV5-1	NA	CASSTDGGDTEAFF	TGCGCCAGCAGCACTGACGGGGGGGACACTGAAGCTTTCTTT
TRBJ1-2	NA	13	TRBV12-3/TRBV12-4	NA	CASSLWGFYGYTF	TGTGCCAGCAGTTTATGGGGCTTCTATGGCTACACCTTC
TRBJ2-7	TRBD1	16	TRBV27	NA	CASSLGGTGLSYEQYF	TGTGCCAGCAGTTTAGGCGGGACAGGGCTTTCCTACGAGCAGTACTTC
TRBJ1-1	TRBD1	14	TRBV6-5	NA	CASNRDRGNTEAFF	TGTGCCAGCAACCGGGACAGGGGGAACACTGAAGCTTTCTTT
TRBJ2-3	NA	16	TRBV12-2	NA	CASRDPGLAGEDTQYF	TGTGCAAGTCGGGACCCGGGACTAGCGGGGGAAGATACGCAGTATTTT
TRBJ1-4	TRBD1	15	TRBV19	NA	CASSIPGQVAEKLFF	TGTGCCAGTAGTATACCGGGACAGGTCGCAGAAAAACTGTTTTTT
TRBJ1-2	NA	15	TRBV6-5	NA	CASRVTGLDLYGYTF	TGTGCCAGCAGGGTGACAGGCCTAGACTTATATGGCTACACCTTC
TRBJ1-2	NA	13	TRBV15	NA	CATTQSYSYGYTF	TGTGCCACCACACAGAGCTACTCCTATGGCTACACCTTC
TRBJ1-6	TRBD1	12	TRBV6-2/TRBV6-3	once	CASSRQGEALHF	TGTGCCAGCAGTCGACAGGGTGAAGCCCTCCACTTT
TRBJ1-5	NA	14	TRBV24-1	once	CATSVGSTNQPQHF	TGTGCCACCAGTGTCGGGAGTACAAATCAGCCCCAGCATTTT
TRBJ1-6	TRBD1	18	TRBV4-1	NA	CASSQANRGSSYNSPLHF	TGCGCCAGCAGCCAAGCCAACAGGGGGAGCTCCTATAATTCACCCCTCCACTTT
TRBJ2-5	NA	10	TRBV20-1	NA	CSALTGDQYF	TGCAGTGCTCTAACGGGAGACCAGTACTTC
TRBJ1-2	TRBD1	16	TRBV28	NA	CASTGDRGRVNYGYTF	TGTGCCAGCACCGGGGACAGGGGGCGCGTTAACTATGGCTACACCTTC
TRBJ2-2	NA	15	TRBV3-1/TRBV3-2	NA	CASSHRDSGTGELFF	TGTGCCAGCAGCCACAGGGATTCGGGCACCGGGGAGCTGTTTTTT
TRBJ1-4	TRBD1	14	TRBV7-2	NA	CASSYQGANEKLFF	TGTGCCAGCAGCTATCAGGGGGCTAATGAAAAACTGTTTTTT
TRBJ1-5	NA	15	TRBV5-5	NA	CASSADTLSNQPQHF	TGTGCCAGCAGCGCTGACACATTAAGCAATCAGCCCCAGCATTTT
TRBJ2-3	NA	16	TRBV5-4	NA	CASSLAYMVPADTQYF	TGTGCCAGCAGCTTGGCTTATATGGTCCCGGCAGATACGCAGTATTTT
TRBJ1-2	NA	17	TRBV6-6	NA	CASRRDEGRTAVYGYTF	TGTGCCAGCAGACGAGATGAGGGTCGGACGGCGGTCTATGGCTACACCTTC
TRBJ1-2	TRBD1	13	TRBV28	NA	CASSLRDRRGYTF	TGTGCCAGCAGTTTGAGGGACAGGAGGGGCTACACCTTC
TRBJ2-3	NA	12	TRBV5-1	NA	CASSLTGDTQYF	TGCGCCAGCAGCTTGACGGGAGATACGCAGTATTTT
TRBJ2-2	NA	12	TRBV29-1	NA	CSVEDLPGELFF	TGCAGCGTTGAAGATCTTCCCGGGGAGCTGTTTTTT
TRBJ1-5	NA	15	TRBV9	NA	CASSVGAGDHQPQHF	TGTGCCAGCAGCGTAGGGGCAGGGGATCATCAGCCCCAGCATTTT
TRBJ1-1	NA	12	TRBV6-2/TRBV6-3	once	CASSLYFTEAFF	TGTGCCAGCAGCCTATATTTCACTGAAGCTTTCTTT
TRBJ1-1	TRBD1	19	TRBV3-1/TRBV3-2	NA	CASSQDIGQGKVRGTEAFF	TGTGCCAGCAGCCAAGATATAGGACAGGGCAAGGTCCGGGGCACTGAAGCTTTCTTT
TRBJ1-3	NA	20	TRBV4-1	NA	CASSQEILLREIIAGNTIYF	TGCGCCAGCAGCCAAGAGATACTTTTAAGAGAAATCATTGCCGGAAACACCATATATTTT
TRBJ1-4	NA	15	TRBV7-9	once	CASSLARGLNEKLFF	TGTGCCAGCAGCTTAGCGCGGGGTTTGAATGAAAAACTGTTTTTT